Presented here are 14 T cell receptor beta chains from one specimen sequenced in a study of blood T cell repertoires in COVID-19. The data were produced by immunoSEQ multiplex PCR, yet TCRdb's version contains in-frame clones alone and is incomplete. The top ten clones hold about 2.9% of a sample with fewer than 400,000 clones, around 90% of them seen once. Input material: peripheral blood. Every receptor here comes from a human donor in a cohort sampled during active COVID-19.

This clone was picked up one time. The junction and the germline gene differ at one end; a read error may be behind it. The chain uses TRBV7-7 and TRBJ2-3; D not certain. The CDR3 covers 14 residues. The germline V gene has CDR1 SSHAT and CDR2 FNYEAQ (reference sequence). CDR3 sequence reads: CASSFSPKTDTQYF. CDR3 nucleotides: TGTGCTAGCAGCTTCAGTCCGAAGACAGATACGCAGTATTTT.

The chain carries TRBV7-5 and TRBJ2-1; no check of the table's D call, TRBD2, against the DNA was made. TRBV7-5 is labeled a pseudogene. The CDR3 is made up of 15 amino acids. For the CDR3, the DNA is TGTGCCAGAAGTCGGAGACTAGCGGGGGCCAATGAGCAGTTCTTC. This sequence encodes CARSRRLAGANEQFF.

The chain couples TRBV4-2 to TRBJ1-2; possible D gene TRBD1, 5 bases. The CDR3 covers 15 residues. The V gene's germline CDR1 is LGHNA and CDR2 YNFKEQ. Trimming pared 0 bases from V and 4 bases from J, leaving 12 bases between. The CDR3 reads CASSQDSGAGYGYTF. The CDR3 coding sequence is TGTGCCAGCAGCCAAGATAGCGGGGCTGGCTATGGCTACACCTTC.

This sequence joins TRBV7-9 and TRBJ2-2; 7 bases fit TRBD1. J gave up 7 bases and V 4 bases, and 6 bases lay outside the gene matches. Germline loops: CDR1 SEHNR, CDR2 FQNEAQ (reference sequence). The CDR3 spans 14 residues. The chain's CDR3 is CASSSTGSDGELFF. The CDR3 DNA reads TGTGCCAGCAGCTCGACAGGGTCTGACGGGGAGCTGTTTTTT.

J is TRBJ2-7 and V is TRBV9; tentatively, D is TRBD2 (6 bases). The V end was cut by 0 bases, the J end by 3 bases, with 13 bases between. The CDR3 loop spans 15 amino acids. Germline CDR1 SGDLS, CDR2 YYNGEE. The CDR3 coding sequence is TGTGCCAGCAGCGTAGCGGGAGAAGGATACTACGAGCAGTACTTC. Its protein is CASSVAGEGYYEQYF.

The V call is TRBV19, the J call TRBJ1-2, with 7 bases fitting TRBD1. V gave up 3 bases and J gave up 9 bases; unmatched junction bases: 13. CDR3 size: 15 residues. Germline V lookup: CDR1 LNHDA, CDR2 SQIVND (reference sequence). The CDR3 spells CASSIEPGGLRSYTF. The CDR3 nucleotides read TGTGCCAGTAGTATCGAACCAGGGGGGCTCAGGAGCTACACCTTC.

The chain links TRBV6-5 to TRBJ2-1; TRBD1 is a possible D gene (7 bases). V was cut by 4 bases and J by 5 bases, with 15 bases left in between. The CDR3 extends over 15 amino acids. Per the germline V gene, CDR1 is MNHEY and CDR2 is SVGAGI. The CDR3 DNA reads as TGTGCCAGCAGTTCCCGGGGGACAGCAAACAATGAGCAGTTCTTC. It translates to CASSSRGTANNEQFF.

The chain employs TRBV20-1 and TRBJ2-3; 7 bases align to TRBD2. The CDR3 runs to 15 residues. Germline CDR1 DFQATT, CDR2 SNEGSKA (reference sequence). Trimming at V came to 3 bases and at J to 3 bases, leaving 9 bases not matched to a gene. CDR3 protein: CSASAGARSTDTQYF. CDR3 sequence (DNA): TGCAGTGCTAGTGCGGGAGCCCGGTCGACAGATACGCAGTATTTT.

This rearrangement joins TRBV29-1 to TRBJ1-2; TRBD1 agrees at 7 bases. V gave up 0 bases and J gave up 8 bases; unmatched junction bases: 12. This CDR3 contains 15 residues. In germline, CDR1 is SQVTM, CDR2 ANQGSEA. DNA of the CDR3: TGCAGCGTTGAAGATGCGACAGGGAGTTGGAAGGGCTACACCTTC. This codes for CSVEDATGSWKGYTF.

The chain uses TRBV19 and TRBJ1-2; maybe TRBD1 (5 bases). Germline assignment: CDR1 LNHDA and CDR2 SQIVND (reference sequence). V was cut by 3 bases and J by 8 bases, with 13 bases left in between. The CDR3 totals 13 residues. Here the CDR3 reads CASSIIWGQGYTF. The CDR3 DNA reads as TGTGCCAGTAGTATTATCTGGGGCCAAGGCTACACCTTC.

V gene TRBV5-1 combines with J gene TRBJ1-3; D is unclear. This CDR3 region has 14 residues. Per the germline V gene, CDR1 is SGHRS and CDR2 is YFSETQ. Deletions cut 5 bases from V and 8 bases from J, with 17 bases between. The CDR3 nucleotides are TGCGCCAGCAGACCCCAAGTGAGTCGGGACACCATATATTTT. Amino acid sequence: CASRPQVSRDTIYF.

This clone has more than one count but fewer than ten. V gene TRBV12-1 combines with J gene TRBJ2-5; the DNA was not compared with TRBD1, the D call given in the table. TRBV12-1 counts as a pseudogene. The CDR3 runs to 19 residues. This CDR3 reads CASSFAGPGIRGRVETQYF. The CDR3 region has the DNA TGTGCCAGCAGCTTTGCTGGCCCGGGGATCAGGGGGCGCGTGGAGACCCAGTACTTC.

The rearrangement links TRBV28 to TRBJ2-2; D unclear. CDR1 MDHEN and CDR2 SYDVKM come from the germline V gene. This CDR3 spans 15 amino acids. V was clipped by 5 bases and J by 2 bases, with 12 bases between them. The CDR3 loop reads CASSPYVLNTGELFF. CDR3 nucleotides: TGTGCCAGCAGTCCCTACGTCCTCAACACCGGGGAGCTGTTTTTT.

In the case of this clone: A junction boundary mismatches the germline segment, possibly from a read error. The gene calls are TRBV7-7 and TRBJ2-3; 10 bases fit TRBD1. Looked up from germline, CDR1 is SSHAT and CDR2 is FNYEAQ (reference sequence). This CDR3 has 15 residues. This chain's CDR3 is CASSPGQGYTDTQYF. The CDR3 DNA is TGTGCTAGCAGCCCGGGACAGGGGTACACAGATACGCAGTATTTT. The entire variable domain, with the rest obtained from reference TRBV7-7 and TRBJ2-3, is as follows: GAGVSQSPRYKVTKRGQDVTLRCDPISSHATLYWYQQALGQGPEFLTYFNYEAQPDKSGLPSDRFSAERPEGSISTLTIQRTEQRDSAMYRCASSPGQGYTDTQYFGPGTRLTVL.